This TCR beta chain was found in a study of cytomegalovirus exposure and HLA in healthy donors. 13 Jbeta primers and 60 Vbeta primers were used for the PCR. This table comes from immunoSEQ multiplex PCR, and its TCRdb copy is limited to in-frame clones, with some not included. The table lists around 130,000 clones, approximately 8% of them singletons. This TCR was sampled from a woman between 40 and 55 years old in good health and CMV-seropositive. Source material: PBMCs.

The CDR3 region is CSVVRVNTEAFF. The CDR3 region has the DNA TGCAGCGTTGTACGAGTAAACACTGAAGCTTTCTTT. V usage is TRBV29-1 and J usage is TRBJ1-1, with D unresolved. The V and J ends lost 4 bases and 2 bases respectively, with 8 bases between them. The CDR3 sequence is 12 residues long. The germline CDR1 and CDR2 sequences are SQVTM and ANQGSEA.